Detailed here is one TCR beta chain. Its antigen is still unknown. No base qualities exist here, and no much larger clone lies one base off it. The CDR3 spans 15 residues, from the cysteine through the phenylalanine. Only the CDR3 DNA is retained, 45 bases long and in frame from the first base. Per the germline V gene, SGHVS is the CDR1 and FNYEAQ is the CDR2. Germline trimming: 5 bases from V, 1 base from J; junction bases outside gene matches: 4. One collaborating source in Seattle enrolled patients during active infection and followed them longitudinally through the course of disease. The collaborating institutions used their own protocols to collect whole blood in K2EDTA tubes. Collaborator samples were shipped for TCRbeta analysis as frozen whole blood, isolated PBMCs, or DNA extracted from either sample type. This specimen comes from a study of blood T cell repertoires in COVID-19 (dated by TCRdb to 2020 to 2022). Regarding the complete study: Collaborator samples came from the United States, Italy and Spain and covered acute and convalescent phases of COVID-19. Where available, HLA class I and class II types were taken from metadata supplied by the sample provider and were not determined by assay-based typing. Deeply sampled blood TCRbeta repertoires from subjects exposed to, actively infected with, or recovered from COVID-19 were included in the dataset. The samples were drawn from the first 160 participants of the ongoing ImmuneRACE study and from roughly 1,300 subjects provided by 6 global collaborators. Nearly every sample came with metadata listing a de-identified subject ID, COVID-19 status, age in years and sex. The repertoires were released in a freely available public database meant as a resource for research on the immune response to SARS-CoV-2. The prospective study material was composed of cDNA or gDNA derived from T cells, B-cell-depleted T cells, or PBMCs.

Findings and caveats that apply to the study as a whole: Clinical and demographic metadata were provided uncurated, with the amount varying by source and participant.

TCRbeta CDR3 regions were amplified from genomic DNA using the immunoSEQ Assay, a bias-controlled multiplex PCR. Under the source paper's analysis protocol: Nucleated cell counts per sample were estimated from amplification of reference gene primers within the assay. To quantify the absolute abundance of each unique TCRbeta CDR3 rearrangement, sequence reads were collapsed and filtered. For each sample, productive Simpson clonality was calculated by taking the square root of Simpson's diversity index across productive rearrangements. TCRdb took over this immuneACCESS table, retaining in-frame rearrangements with V and J assigned. Such tables are incomplete; in checked studies, under half of the missing clones stem from an unresolved V gene, and the remainder is unexplained. Clonal size and the V and J genes are those of that table, whereas D and trimming came from the DNA. The sample table records roughly 460,000 clones; roughly 90% of these occur just once. The top ten hold roughly 0.84% of the sample.

The sample taken for sequencing was peripheral blood. The clonotype originates from a man aged 18 to 29 with COVID-19, enrolled during active disease. The chain couples TRBV7-6 to TRBJ2-3; TRBD2 aligns with 9 central bases. The nucleotide sequence reads as follows: TGTGCCAGCAGCCCTAGCGGGAAGGGCACAGATACGCAGTATTTT. It specifies CASSPSGKGTDTQYF.